This TCR beta chain was documented in a study of blood T cell repertoires in COVID-19. The CDR3 is 13 amino acids. Trimming removed 8 bases from V and 4 bases from J, with 17 bases in between. Germline values: CDR1 SQVTM, CDR2 ANQGSEA. Assay used: immunoSEQ multiplex PCR; TCRdb lists only in-frame clones, some missing. The sample holds more than 150,000 clones, about four fifths seen once. Sequencing was carried out using peripheral blood. The TCR was taken from a man in his fifties or sixties with acute or convalescent COVID-19. The genes are TRBV29-1 and TRBJ2-5; maybe TRBD1 (6 bases). Here the CDR3 DNA reads TGCAGCATTACCCACAGGGTGGGAGAGACCCAGTACTTC. Its protein is CSITHRVGETQYF.